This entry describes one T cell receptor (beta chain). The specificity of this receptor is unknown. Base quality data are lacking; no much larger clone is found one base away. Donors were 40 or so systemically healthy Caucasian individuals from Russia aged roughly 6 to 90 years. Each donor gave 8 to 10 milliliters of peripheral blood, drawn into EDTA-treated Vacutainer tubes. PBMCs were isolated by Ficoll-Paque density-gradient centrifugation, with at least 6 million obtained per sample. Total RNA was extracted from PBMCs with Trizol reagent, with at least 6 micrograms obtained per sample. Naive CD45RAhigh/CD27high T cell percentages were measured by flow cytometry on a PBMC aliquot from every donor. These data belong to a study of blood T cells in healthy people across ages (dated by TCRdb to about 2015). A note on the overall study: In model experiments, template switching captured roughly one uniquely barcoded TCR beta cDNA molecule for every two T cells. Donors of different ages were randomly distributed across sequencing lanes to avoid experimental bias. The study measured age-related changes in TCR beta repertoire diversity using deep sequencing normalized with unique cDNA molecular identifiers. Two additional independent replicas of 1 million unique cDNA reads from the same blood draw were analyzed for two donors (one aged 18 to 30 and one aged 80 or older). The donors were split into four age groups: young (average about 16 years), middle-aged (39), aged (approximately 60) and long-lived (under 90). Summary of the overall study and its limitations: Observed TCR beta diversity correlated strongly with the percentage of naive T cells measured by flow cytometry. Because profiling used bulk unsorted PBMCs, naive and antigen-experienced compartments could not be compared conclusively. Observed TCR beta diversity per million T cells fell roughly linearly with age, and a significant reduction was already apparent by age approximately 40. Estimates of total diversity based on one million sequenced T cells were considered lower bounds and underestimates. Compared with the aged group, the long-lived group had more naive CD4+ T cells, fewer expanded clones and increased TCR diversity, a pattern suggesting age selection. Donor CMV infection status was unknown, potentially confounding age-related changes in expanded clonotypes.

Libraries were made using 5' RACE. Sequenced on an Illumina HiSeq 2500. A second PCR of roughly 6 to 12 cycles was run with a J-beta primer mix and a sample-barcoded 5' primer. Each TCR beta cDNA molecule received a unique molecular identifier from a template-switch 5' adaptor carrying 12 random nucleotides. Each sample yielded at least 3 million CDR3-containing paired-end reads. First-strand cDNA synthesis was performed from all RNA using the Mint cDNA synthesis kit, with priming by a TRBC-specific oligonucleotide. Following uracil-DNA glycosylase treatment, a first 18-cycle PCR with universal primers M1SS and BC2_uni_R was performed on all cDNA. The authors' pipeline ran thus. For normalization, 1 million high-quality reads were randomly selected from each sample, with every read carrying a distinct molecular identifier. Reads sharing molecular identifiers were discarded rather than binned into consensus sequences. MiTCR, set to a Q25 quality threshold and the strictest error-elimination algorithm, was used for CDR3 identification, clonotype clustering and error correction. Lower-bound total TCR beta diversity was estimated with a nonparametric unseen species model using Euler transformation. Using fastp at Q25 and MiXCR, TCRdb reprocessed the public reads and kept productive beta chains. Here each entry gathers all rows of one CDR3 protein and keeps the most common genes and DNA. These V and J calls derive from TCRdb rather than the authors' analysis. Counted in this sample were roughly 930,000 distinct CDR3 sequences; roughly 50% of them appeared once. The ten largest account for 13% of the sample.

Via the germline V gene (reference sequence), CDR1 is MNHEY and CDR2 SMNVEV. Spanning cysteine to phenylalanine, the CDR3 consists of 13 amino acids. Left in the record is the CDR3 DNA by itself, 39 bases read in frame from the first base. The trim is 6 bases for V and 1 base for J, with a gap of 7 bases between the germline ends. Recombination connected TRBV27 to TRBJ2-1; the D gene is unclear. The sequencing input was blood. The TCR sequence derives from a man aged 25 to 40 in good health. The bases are TGTGCCAGCAGATCAACATCCTACAATGAGCAGTTCTTC. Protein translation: CASRSTSYNEQFF.